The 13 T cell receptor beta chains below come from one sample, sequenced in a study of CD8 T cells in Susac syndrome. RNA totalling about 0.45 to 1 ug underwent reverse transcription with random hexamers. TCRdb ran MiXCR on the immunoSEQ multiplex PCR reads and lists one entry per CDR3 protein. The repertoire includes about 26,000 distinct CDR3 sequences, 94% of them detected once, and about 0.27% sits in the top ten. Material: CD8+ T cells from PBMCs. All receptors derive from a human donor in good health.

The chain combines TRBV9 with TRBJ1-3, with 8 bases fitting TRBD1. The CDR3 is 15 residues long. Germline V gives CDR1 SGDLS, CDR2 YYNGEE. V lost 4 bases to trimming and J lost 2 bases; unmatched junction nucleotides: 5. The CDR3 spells CASSIGQGAGNTIYF. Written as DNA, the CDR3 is TGTGCCAGCAGCATAGGACAGGGTGCTGGAAACACCATATATTTT.

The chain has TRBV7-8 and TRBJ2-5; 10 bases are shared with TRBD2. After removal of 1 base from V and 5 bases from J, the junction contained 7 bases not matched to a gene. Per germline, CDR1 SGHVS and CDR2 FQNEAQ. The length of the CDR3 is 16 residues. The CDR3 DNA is TGTGCCAGCAGCTTAGAACTAGCGGGGAGAGGGGAGACCCAGTACTTC. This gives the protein CASSLELAGRGETQYF.

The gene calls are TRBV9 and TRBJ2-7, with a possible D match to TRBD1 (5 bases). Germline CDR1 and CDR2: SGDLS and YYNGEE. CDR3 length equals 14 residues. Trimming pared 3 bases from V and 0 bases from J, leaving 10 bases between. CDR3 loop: CASSGLDNSYEQYF. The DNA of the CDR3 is TGTGCCAGCAGCGGACTGGACAACTCCTACGAGCAGTACTTC.

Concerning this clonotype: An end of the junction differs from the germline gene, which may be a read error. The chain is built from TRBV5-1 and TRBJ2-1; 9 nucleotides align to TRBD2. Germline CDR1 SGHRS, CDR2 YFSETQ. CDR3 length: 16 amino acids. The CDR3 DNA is TGCGCCAGCAGTTTGGGCGCGGGGGGGCACTACAATGAGCAGTTCTTC. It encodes CASSLGAGGHYNEQFF.

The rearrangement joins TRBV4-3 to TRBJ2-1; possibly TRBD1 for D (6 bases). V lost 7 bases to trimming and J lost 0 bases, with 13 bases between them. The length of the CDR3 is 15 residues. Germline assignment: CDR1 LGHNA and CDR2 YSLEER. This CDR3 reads CASTLDRSSYNEQFF. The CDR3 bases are TGCGCCAGCACCCTCGACAGGAGCTCCTACAATGAGCAGTTCTTC.

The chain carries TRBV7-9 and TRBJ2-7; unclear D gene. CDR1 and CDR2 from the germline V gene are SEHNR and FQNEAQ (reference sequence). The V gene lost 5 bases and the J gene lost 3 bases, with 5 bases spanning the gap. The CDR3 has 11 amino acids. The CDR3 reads CASSDNYEQYF. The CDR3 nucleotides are TGTGCCAGCAGCGACAACTACGAGCAGTACTTC.

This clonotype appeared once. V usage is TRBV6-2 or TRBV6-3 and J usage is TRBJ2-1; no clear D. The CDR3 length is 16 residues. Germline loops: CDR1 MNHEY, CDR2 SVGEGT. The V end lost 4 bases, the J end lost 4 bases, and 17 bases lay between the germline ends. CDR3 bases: TGTGCCAGCAGTTCTAGTCTGGGCGCAGCGTACAATGAGCAGTTCTTC. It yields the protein CASSSSLGAAYNEQFF.

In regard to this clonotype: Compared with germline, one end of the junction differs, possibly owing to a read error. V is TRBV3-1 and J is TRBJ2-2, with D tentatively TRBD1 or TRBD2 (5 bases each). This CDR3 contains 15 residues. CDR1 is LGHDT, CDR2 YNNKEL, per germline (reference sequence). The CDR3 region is CASRFNRPNTGKLFF. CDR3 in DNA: TGTGCCAGCAGATTTAACAGGCCAAACACCGGGAAGCTGTTTTTT.

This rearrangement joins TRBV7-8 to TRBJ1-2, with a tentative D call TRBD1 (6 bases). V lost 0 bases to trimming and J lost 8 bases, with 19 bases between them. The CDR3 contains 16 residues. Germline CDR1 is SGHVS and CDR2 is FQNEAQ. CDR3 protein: CASSLALVRGSKGYTF. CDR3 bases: TGTGCCAGCAGCTTAGCTCTCGTAAGGGGGTCGAAGGGCTACACCTTC.

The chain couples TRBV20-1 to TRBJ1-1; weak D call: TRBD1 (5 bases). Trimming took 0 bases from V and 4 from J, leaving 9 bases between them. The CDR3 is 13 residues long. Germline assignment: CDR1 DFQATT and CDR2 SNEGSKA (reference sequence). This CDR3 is CSARDLGTTEAFF. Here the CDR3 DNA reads TGCAGTGCTAGAGATCTGGGGACCACTGAAGCTTTCTTT.

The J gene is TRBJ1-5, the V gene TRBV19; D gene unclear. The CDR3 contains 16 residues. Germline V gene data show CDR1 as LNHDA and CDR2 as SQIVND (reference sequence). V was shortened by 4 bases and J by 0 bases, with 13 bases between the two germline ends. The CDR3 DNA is TGTGCCAGTAGTAGAGGACGCTATTATAGCAATCAGCCCCAGCATTTT. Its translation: CASSRGRYYSNQPQHF.

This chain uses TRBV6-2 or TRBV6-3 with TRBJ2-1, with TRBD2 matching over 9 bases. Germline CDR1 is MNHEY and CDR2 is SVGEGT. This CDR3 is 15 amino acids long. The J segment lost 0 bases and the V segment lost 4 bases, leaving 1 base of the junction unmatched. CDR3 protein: CASSFSGGSYNEQFF. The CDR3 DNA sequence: TGTGCCAGCAGTTTTAGCGGGGGCTCCTACAATGAGCAGTTCTTC.

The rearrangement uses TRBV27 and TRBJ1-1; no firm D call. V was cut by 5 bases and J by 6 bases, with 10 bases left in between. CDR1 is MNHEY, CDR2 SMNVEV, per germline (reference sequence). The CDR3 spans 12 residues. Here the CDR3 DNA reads TGTGCCAGCAGTGAAGGCGGGGCTGAAGCTTTCTTT. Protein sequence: CASSEGGAEAFF.